This T cell receptor beta chain came from a study of blood T cell repertoires in COVID-19 (dated by TCRdb to the early 2020s). Notes on the research overall: Collaborator samples came from the United States, Italy and Spain and covered acute and convalescent phases of COVID-19. The repertoires were made available in a free public database intended to serve as a resource for research on the immune response to SARS-CoV-2. The prospective study material was composed of cDNA or gDNA derived from T cells, B-cell-depleted T cells, or PBMCs. Samples came from the ongoing ImmuneRACE study (first 160 participants) plus 1,254 subjects from 6 global collaborators. Deeply sampled blood TCRbeta repertoires from subjects exposed to, actively infected with, or recovered from COVID-19 were included in the dataset. Where available, HLA class I and class II types were taken from metadata supplied by the sample provider and were not determined by assay-based typing. A de-identified subject ID, COVID-19 status, age in years and sex were almost always included in the sample metadata.

The immunoSEQ Assay, a bias-controlled multiplex PCR, was used to amplify TCRbeta CDR3 regions from genomic DNA. Under the source paper's analysis protocol: Within the assay, amplification of reference gene primers was used to estimate how many nucleated cells each sample contained. To quantify the absolute abundance of each unique TCRbeta CDR3 rearrangement, sequence reads were collapsed and filtered. Productive Simpson clonality was computed per sample as the square root of Simpson's diversity index over productive rearrangements. TCRdb retrieved this table from immuneACCESS and kept in-frame rearrangements only. Not all clones are present; in checked studies, unresolved V genes account for under half, and no reason is known for the remainder. V, J and clone size are taken as reported in that table, and D and trimming were inferred from the DNA itself. A total of 52,000 or so clones appear in this sample, over 70% of them only once. The biggest ten clones account for roughly 5.3% of the sample.

General findings and caveats noted by the study authors: How much clinical and demographic metadata was included differed by source and by participant, and the metadata was provided uncurated.

Each collaborating institution followed its own protocols to collect whole blood in K2EDTA tubes. Collaborator samples were shipped for TCRbeta analysis as frozen whole blood, isolated PBMCs, or DNA extracted from either sample type. The CDR3 measures 15 amino acids from cysteine to phenylalanine. Just the 45-base CDR3 DNA is kept, in frame starting at base 1. From the germline V gene, CDR1 is MNHEY and CDR2 is SVGEGT. V is pared back by 0 bases and J by 4 bases, with 10 bases lying between the germline termini. As for this clone: Its antigen specificity is not known. Base qualities are not at hand, and no much larger clone is one base apart.

The sample was peripheral blood. Here the chain combines TRBV6-2 or TRBV6-3 and TRBJ1-5; a tentative D match to TRBD1 spans 5 bases. This clonotype originated in a human donor in a cohort sampled during active COVID-19. Here the CDR3 is given as CASSYSDSPNQPQHF. DNA sequence: TGTGCCAGCAGTTACTCCGACAGCCCTAATCAGCCCCAGCATTTT.